Listed below are T cell receptor beta chains from one sample, sequenced in a study of T cell repertoires in cytomegalovirus infection. Antigen specificity for these receptors is unknown. TCRdb independently ran MiXCR on the reads; one entry per CDR3 protein. The sample contains approximately 130,000 distinct CDR3 sequences, roughly a quarter of which appear only once. The source material was PBMCs, sequenced either directly or after in vitro stimulation (not recorded which). These receptors came from a human donor in good health (CMV status not recorded). Some clones in this sample may be carry-over from other donors' samples. Both conserved end residues are part of each CDR3. Each record gives: D gene, V gene, J gene, clone size, CDR3 DNA, CDR3 protein. The D gene is left open where the match is weak. Rows may omit the clone size; those that give it use once, few, many or a size class.

>TRBD1|TRBV12-5|TRBJ2-1|few
TGTGCTAGTGGTTCAGGACAGGGCAGGCCTAATGAGCAGTTCTTC
CASGSGQGRPNEQFF
>TRBD2|TRBV19|TRBJ2-1|-
TGTGCCAGTAGTTTTGGACTAGCGGTCTACAATGAGCAGTTCTTC
CASSFGLAVYNEQFF
>-|TRBV12-3/TRBV12-4|TRBJ1-5|few
TGTGCCAGCAGTTTAATGGACAGCAATCAGCCCCAGCATTTT
CASSLMDSNQPQHF
>-|TRBV4-1|TRBJ2-2|-
TGCGCCAGCAGCCGAGGGACTGGAGCAAACACCGGGGAGCTGTTTTTT
CASSRGTGANTGELFF
>-|TRBV6-2/TRBV6-3|TRBJ1-1|-
TGTGCCGGAAAAGCCCTCGTCAGCACTGAAGCTTTCTTT
CAGKALVSTEAFF
>-|TRBV7-2|TRBJ2-3|few
TGTGCCAGCAGCTTAGCACTAACTCGGGCGCAGTATTTT
CASSLALTRAQYF
>TRBD1|TRBV6-6|TRBJ2-5|-
TGTGCCAGCAGTCCGGGACAGGGGGCGCGAGAGACCCAGTACTTC
CASSPGQGARETQYF
>-|TRBV7-2|TRBJ1-3|many
TGTGCCAGCAGCCAGGGCACGTACGGAAACACCATATATTTT
CASSQGTYGNTIYF
>-|TRBV4-1|TRBJ2-7|few
TGCGCCAGCAGCCAAGAATTTACGGGGACCTACGAGCAGTACTTC
CASSQEFTGTYEQYF
>-|TRBV6-2/TRBV6-3|TRBJ2-5|-
TGTGCCAGCAGCCGGACGAAGGGACGTGGAACAAAAGAGACCCAGTACTTC
CASSRTKGRGTKETQYF
>-|TRBV7-2|TRBJ2-7|many
TGTGCCAGCAGCCCTCATGCGGGGTTAGGTACCTACGAGCAGTACTTC
CASSPHAGLGTYEQYF
>TRBD1|TRBV2|TRBJ2-3|many
TGTGCCAGCAGTGCCGACAGGGTGGAGTATTTT
CASSADRVEYF
>-|TRBV6-1|TRBJ1-1|many
TGTGCCAGCAGTTATTTGGGCAGGGGAACAACTGAAGCTTTCTTT
CASSYLGRGTTEAFF
>-|TRBV7-9|TRBJ2-7|few
TGTGCCAGCAGCCCCCTCCGAGCGCTCTCCTACGAGCAGTACTTC
CASSPLRALSYEQYF
>-|TRBV11-2|TRBJ2-2|-
TGTGCCAGCAGCCGGGAACAGGACACCGGGGAGCTGTTTTTT
CASSREQDTGELFF
>-|TRBV6-2/TRBV6-3|TRBJ2-5|many
TGTGCCAGCAGTTCCCGGGGCACATTGCCGCAACAAGAGACCCAGTACTTC
CASSSRGTLPQQETQYF
>-|TRBV7-3|TRBJ1-2|-
TGTGCCAGCAGCCCCACAGTGGGTTTGGGCTACACCTTC
CASSPTVGLGYTF
>-|TRBV2|TRBJ1-1|-
TGTGCCAGCAGTAAATGGGGACGGAAGAACACTGAAGCTTTCTTT
CASSKWGRKNTEAFF
>TRBD2|TRBV19|TRBJ2-3|-
TGTGCCAGTAGTATCCGTGGGCTAGCGGGAGGCCCGATCGATACGCAGTATTTT
CASSIRGLAGGPIDTQYF
>-|TRBV7-2|TRBJ2-3|many
TGTGCCAGCAGCCCCGGGACCCTAGGGGATACGCAGTATTTT
CASSPGTLGDTQYF